The present T cell receptor beta chain was sequenced within a study of regulatory T cells in long-lasting Graves disease. A note on this clonotype: Its matching antigen is unknown.

Libraries of TCR beta came from iRepertoire HTBI primers plus Arm-PCR of CDR3 regions. In TCRdb, the multiplex PCR reads were re-called with MiXCR into one record per CDR3 protein. The sample includes 420,000 or so distinct CDR3 sequences, about a quarter of them seen just once. V was clipped by 4 bases and J by 2 bases, with 17 bases between them. The germline V gene has CDR1 MGHRA and CDR2 YSYEKL. This CDR3 spans 16 amino acids. Findings of the study overall: TRBV28 was favored in persistent disease, as were TRBJ1-2 and TRBJ2-5.

The time point was: persistent/refractory GD, antithyroid drugs over 5 years with positive TRAb. PBMCs provided the RNA from which the TCR library was made. Patients of an endocrinology department in Xi'an, China, were included. The V call is TRBV4-1, the J call TRBJ1-2; D is perhaps TRBD1 (6 bases). The sequenced sample was peripheral blood mononuclear cells (PBMCs), obtained when the disease was refractory, from a patient treated with antithyroid drugs. The clonotype originates from a female donor with Graves disease. The CDR3 protein is CASSRYPMDSNYGYTF. CDR3 DNA sequence: TGCGCCAGCAGCCGTTACCCGATGGACAGCAACTATGGCTACACCTTC.